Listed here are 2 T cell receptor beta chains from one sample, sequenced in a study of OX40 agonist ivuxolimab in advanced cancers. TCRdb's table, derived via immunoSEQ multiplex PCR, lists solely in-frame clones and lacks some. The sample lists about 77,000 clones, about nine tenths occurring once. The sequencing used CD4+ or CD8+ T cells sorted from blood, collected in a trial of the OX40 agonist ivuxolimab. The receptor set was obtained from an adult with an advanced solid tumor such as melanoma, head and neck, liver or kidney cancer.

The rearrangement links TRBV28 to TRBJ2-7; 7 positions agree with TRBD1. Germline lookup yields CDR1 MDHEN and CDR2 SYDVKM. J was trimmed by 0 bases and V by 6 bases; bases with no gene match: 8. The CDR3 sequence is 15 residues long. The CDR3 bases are TGTGCCAGCAGCTCCGGGACAGTTCTCTCCTACGAGCAGTACTTC. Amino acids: CASSSGTVLSYEQYF.

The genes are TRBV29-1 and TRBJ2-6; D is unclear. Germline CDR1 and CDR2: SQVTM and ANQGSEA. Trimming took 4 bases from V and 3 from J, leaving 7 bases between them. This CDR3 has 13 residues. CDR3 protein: CSVGPGGANVLTF. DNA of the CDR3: TGCAGCGTTGGCCCAGGTGGGGCCAACGTCCTGACTTTC.